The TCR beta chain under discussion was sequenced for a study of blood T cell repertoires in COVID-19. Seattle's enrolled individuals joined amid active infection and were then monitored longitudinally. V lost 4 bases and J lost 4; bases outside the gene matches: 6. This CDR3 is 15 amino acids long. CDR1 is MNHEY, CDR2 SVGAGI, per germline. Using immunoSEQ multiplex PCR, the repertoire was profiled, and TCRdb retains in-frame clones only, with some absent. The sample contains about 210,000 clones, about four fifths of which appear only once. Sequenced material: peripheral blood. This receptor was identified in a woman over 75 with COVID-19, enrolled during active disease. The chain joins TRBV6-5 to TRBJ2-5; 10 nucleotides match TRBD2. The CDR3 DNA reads TGTGCCAGCAGTTCAGCGGGGGGGAATGTAGAGACCCAGTACTTC. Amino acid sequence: CASSSAGGNVETQYF.